This entry features one T cell receptor (beta chain) sequence. Its antigen is currently not known. The sample originates from a study of T cells expressing NK-cell markers (dated by TCRdb to the early 2020s). With respect to the entire study: Fewer than ten donors provided sorted CD3+CD56+NKG2C+, CD3+CD56+NKG2C- and CD3+CD56-NKG2C+ T-cell subsets, whose TCR beta-chain repertoires were profiled. Among the eight sequenced donors, only one was HCMV-seronegative, while the other seven were HCMV-seropositive. All eight donors whose samples were sequenced were randomly selected healthy volunteers, three of them men and five women. Libraries were sequenced as 2 x 150 bp reads on Illumina HiSeq 2000/2500, MiSeq or NextSeq. Points the paper makes about the study in general: Whether the expanded NKG2C-expressing T cell clones were specific for HCMV antigens was left unclear. For several donors, the dominant CD3+CD56+NKG2C+ clonotypes were among the top 10 CD8+ clonotypes and accounted for roughly 1.0-7.5% of CD8+ T cells. Those dominant clonotypes were again the most abundant among CD3+CD56-NKG2C+ cells in a handful of donors, at roughly 25-65%.

Sequencing instrument: Illumina HiSeq 2000. TCR beta cDNA libraries were made by 5'RACE template switching that added a universal primer site and unique molecular identifiers. Priming for cDNA synthesis came from the TCR beta constant segment, and two successive PCR amplification steps followed. On the authors' methods: Reads were demultiplexed and grouped by UMI with MIGEC, and clonotypes were assembled and quantified with MiTCR. To remove erroneous sequences, TCR cDNA sequences were retained only when supported by two or more reads. The tcR package was used for downstream repertoire analysis, with clonotypes matched between fractions based on CDR3 nucleotide sequence plus V segment. VDJmatch was used to annotate antigen specificity against VDJdb, with one amino acid substitution in CDR3 allowed. TCRdb reprocessed the reads and assigns one entry to each CDR3 protein sequence, leaving out DNA. These V and J calls rely on TCRdb rather than the paper's analysis. Per the sample table, the count is some 340,000 distinct CDR3 sequences. The ten largest clonotypes hold 5.2% of the sample.

To determine HCMV serostatus, a commercial ELISA kit was used to detect HCMV-specific IgG in serum. Peripheral blood mononuclear cells were isolated from blood by Ficoll density gradient centrifugation. From the germline V gene (reference sequence), CDR1 is DFQATT and CDR2 is SNEGSKA. From cysteine to phenylalanine, the CDR3 is 15 amino acids long. The DNA is unrecorded. The chain is made from TRBV20-1 and TRBJ1-4; checking the TCRdb D call of TRBD1 is not possible without DNA. The receptor's source is a man between 18 and 69 years old in good health. The sequenced material came from blood T cells: a sorted CD56 or NKG2C T cell subset, CD4+ or CD8+ T cells, or bulk PBMC T cells (not recorded which). The CDR3 protein sequence reads: CSARGTLTTNEKLFF.